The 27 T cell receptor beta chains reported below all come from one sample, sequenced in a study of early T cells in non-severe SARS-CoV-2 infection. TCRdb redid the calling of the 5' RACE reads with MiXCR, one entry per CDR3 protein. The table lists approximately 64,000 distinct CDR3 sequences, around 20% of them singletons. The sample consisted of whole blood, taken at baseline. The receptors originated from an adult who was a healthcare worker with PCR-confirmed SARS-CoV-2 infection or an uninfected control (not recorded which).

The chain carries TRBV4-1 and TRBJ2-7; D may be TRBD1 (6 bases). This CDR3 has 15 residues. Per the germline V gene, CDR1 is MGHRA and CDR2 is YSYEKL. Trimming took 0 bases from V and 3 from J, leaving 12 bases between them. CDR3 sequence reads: CASSQEDRIHYEQYF. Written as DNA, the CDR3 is TGCGCCAGCAGCCAAGAGGACAGAATTCACTACGAGCAGTACTTC.

The CDR3 loop reads CAISDEGGWSGEQFF. DNA for the CDR3: TGTGCCATCAGTGACGAAGGAGGGTGGAGCGGTGAGCAGTTCTTC. This chain uses TRBV10-3 with TRBJ2-1; perhaps TRBD2 as D (6 bases). The CDR3 has 15 amino acids. V gave up 3 bases and J gave up 9 bases, with 18 bases separating them. Germline V gene lookup returns CDR1 ENHRY and CDR2 SYGVKD.

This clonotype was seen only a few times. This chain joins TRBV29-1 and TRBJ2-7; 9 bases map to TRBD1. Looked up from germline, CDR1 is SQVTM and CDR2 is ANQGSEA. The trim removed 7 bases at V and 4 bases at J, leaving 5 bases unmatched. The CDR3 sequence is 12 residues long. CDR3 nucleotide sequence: TGCAGCGCCGGACAGGGGATATACGAGCAGTACTTC. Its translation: CSAGQGIYEQYF.

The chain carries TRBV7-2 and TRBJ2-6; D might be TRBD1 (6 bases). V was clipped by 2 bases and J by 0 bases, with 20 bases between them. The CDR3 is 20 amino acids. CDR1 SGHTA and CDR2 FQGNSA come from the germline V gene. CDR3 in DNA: TGTGCCAGCAGCTTAACAGGGCGATCGCGTGGAAGCTCTGGGGCCAACGTCCTGACTTTC. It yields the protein CASSLTGRSRGSSGANVLTF.

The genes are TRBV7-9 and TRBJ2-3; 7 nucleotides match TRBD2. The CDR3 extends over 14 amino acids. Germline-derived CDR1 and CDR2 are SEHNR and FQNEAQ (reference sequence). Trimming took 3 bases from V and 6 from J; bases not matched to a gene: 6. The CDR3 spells CASSLVAGADTQYF. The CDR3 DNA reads TGTGCCAGCAGCTTGGTAGCGGGCGCGGATACGCAGTATTTT.

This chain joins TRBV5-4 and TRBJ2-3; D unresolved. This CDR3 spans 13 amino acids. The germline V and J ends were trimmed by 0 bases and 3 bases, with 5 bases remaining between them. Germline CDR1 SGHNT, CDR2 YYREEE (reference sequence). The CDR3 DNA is TGTGCCAGCAGCTTGGGAGCTACAGATACGCAGTATTTT. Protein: CASSLGATDTQYF.

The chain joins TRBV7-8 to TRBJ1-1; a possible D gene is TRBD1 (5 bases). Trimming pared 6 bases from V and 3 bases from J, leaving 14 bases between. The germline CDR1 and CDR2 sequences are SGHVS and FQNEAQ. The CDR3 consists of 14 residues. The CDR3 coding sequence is TGTGCCAGCAGTTTTCAGGGTGGGGACACTGAAGCTTTCTTT. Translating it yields CASSFQGGDTEAFF.

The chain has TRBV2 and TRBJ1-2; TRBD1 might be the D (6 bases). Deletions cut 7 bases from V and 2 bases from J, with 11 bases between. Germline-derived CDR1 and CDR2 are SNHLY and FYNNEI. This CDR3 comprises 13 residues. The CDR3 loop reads CASTIGGNYGYTF. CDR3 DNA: TGTGCCAGCACCATAGGGGGAAACTATGGCTACACCTTC.

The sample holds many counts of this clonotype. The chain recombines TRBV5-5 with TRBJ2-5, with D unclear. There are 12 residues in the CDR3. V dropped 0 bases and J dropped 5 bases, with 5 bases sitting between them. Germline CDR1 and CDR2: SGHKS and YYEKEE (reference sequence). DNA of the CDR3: TGTGCCAGCAGCTTGGCCGGGGAGACCCAGTACTTC. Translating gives CASSLAGETQYF.

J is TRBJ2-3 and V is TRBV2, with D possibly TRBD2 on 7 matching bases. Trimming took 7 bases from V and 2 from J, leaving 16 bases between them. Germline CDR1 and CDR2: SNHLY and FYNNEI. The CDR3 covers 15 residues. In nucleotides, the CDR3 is TGTGCCAGCACCGAGGGCGGGGGCCTCACAGATACGCAGTATTTT. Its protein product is CASTEGGGLTDTQYF.

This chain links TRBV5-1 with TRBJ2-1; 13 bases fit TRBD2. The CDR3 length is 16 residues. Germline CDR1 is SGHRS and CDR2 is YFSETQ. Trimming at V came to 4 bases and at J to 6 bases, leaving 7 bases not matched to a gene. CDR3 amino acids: CASSPLTSGGVNEQFF. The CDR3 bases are TGCGCCAGCAGCCCCCTCACTAGCGGGGGGGTCAATGAGCAGTTCTTC. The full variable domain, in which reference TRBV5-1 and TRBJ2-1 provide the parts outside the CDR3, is KAGVTQTPRYLIKTRGQQVTLSCSPISGHRSVSWYQQTPGQGLQFLFEYFSETQRNKGNFPGRFSGRQFSNSRSEMNVSTLELGDSALYLCASSPLTSGGVNEQFFGPGTRLTVL.

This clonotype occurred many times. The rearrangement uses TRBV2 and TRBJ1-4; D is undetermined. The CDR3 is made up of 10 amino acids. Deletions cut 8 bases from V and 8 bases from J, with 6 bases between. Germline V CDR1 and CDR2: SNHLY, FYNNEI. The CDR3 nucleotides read TGTGCCAGCCGAGGCGAAAAACTGTTTTTT. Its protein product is CASRGEKLFF.

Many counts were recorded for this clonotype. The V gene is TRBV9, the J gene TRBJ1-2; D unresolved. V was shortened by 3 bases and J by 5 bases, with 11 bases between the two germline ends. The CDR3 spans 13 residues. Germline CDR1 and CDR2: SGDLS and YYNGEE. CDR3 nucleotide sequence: TGTGCCAGCAGCGAGGGCGGGCCGTATGGCTACACCTTC. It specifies CASSEGGPYGYTF. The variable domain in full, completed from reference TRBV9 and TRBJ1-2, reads DSGVTQTPKHLITATGQRVTLRCSPRSGDLSVYWYQQSLDQGLQFLIQYYNGEERAKGNILERFSAQQFPDLHSELNLSSLELGDSALYFCASSEGGPYGYTFGSGTRLTVV.

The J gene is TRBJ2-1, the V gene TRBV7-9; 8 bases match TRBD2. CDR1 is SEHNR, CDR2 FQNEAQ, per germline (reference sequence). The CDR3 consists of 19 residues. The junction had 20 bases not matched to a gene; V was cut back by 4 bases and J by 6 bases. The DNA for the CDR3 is TGTGCCAGCAGCTCAACCCGACTGGCGGGGGGTCGAGGGGCCAATGAGCAGTTCTTC. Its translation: CASSSTRLAGGRGANEQFF.

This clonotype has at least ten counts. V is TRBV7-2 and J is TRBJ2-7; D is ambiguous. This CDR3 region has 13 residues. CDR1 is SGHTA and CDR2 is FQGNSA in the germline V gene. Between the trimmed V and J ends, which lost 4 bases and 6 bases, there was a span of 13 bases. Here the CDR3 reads CASSSPAVSEQYF. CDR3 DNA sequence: TGTGCCAGCAGCTCTCCGGCGGTGAGCGAGCAGTACTTC. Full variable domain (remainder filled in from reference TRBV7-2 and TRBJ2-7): GAGVSQSPSNKVTEKGKDVELRCDPISGHTALYWYRQSLGQGLEFLIYFQGNSAPDKSGLPSDRFSAERTGGSVSTLTIQRTQQEDSAVYLCASSSPAVSEQYFGPGTRLTVT.

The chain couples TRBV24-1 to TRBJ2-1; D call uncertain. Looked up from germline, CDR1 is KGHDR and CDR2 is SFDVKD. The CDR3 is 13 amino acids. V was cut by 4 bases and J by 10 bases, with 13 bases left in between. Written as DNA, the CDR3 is TGTGCCACCAGTGACCCTGGCGGAGAAGAGCAGTTCTTC. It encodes CATSDPGGEEQFF.

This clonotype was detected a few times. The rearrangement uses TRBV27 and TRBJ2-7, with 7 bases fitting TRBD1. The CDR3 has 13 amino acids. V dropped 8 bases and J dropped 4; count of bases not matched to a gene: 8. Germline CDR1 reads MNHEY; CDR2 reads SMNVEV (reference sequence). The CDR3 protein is CASGKGASYEQYF. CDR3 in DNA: TGTGCCAGCGGGAAGGGGGCGAGTTACGAGCAGTACTTC.

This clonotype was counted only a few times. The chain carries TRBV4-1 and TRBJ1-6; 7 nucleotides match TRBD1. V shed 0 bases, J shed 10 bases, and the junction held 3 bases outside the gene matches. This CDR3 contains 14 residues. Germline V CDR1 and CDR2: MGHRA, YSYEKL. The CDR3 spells CASSQDRGDSPLHF. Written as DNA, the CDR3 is TGCGCCAGCAGCCAAGACAGGGGGGACTCACCCCTCCACTTT.

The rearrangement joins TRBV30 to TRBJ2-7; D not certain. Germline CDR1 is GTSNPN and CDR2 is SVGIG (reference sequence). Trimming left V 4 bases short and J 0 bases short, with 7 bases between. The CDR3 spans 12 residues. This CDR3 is CAWIPNSYEQYF. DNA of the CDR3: TGTGCCTGGATCCCGAACTCCTACGAGCAGTACTTC.

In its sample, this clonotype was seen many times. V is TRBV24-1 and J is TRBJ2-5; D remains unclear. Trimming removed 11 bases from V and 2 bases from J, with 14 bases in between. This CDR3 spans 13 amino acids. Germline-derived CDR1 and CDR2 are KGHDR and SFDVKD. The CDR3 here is CASMLNQQETQYF. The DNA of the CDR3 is TGTGCCAGTATGCTTAACCAACAAGAGACCCAGTACTTC.

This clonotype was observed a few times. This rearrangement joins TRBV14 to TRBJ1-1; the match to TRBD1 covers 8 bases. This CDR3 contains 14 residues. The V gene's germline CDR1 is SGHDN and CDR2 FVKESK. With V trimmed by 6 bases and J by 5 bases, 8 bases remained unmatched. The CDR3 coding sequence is TGTGCCAGCAGTCACCGGACAGGGATGACTGAAGCTTTCTTT. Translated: CASSHRTGMTEAFF.

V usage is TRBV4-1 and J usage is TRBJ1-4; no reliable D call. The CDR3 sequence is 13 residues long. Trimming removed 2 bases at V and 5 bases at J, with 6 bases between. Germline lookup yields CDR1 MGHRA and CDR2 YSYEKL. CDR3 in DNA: TGCGCCAGCAGCCAATGGAGGAATGAAAAACTGTTTTTT. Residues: CASSQWRNEKLFF.

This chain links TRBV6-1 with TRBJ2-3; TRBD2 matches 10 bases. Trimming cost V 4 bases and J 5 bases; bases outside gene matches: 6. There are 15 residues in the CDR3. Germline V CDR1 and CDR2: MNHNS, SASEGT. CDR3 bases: TGTGCCAGCAGTGGAAATAGCGGGGGGAAAGATACGCAGTATTTT. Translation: CASSGNSGGKDTQYF.

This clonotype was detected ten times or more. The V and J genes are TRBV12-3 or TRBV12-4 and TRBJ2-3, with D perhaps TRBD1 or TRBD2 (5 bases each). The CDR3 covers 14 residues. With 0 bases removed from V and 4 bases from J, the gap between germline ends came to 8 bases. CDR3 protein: CASSLAGVADTQYF. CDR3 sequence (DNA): TGTGCCAGCAGTTTAGCGGGGGTGGCAGATACGCAGTATTTT.

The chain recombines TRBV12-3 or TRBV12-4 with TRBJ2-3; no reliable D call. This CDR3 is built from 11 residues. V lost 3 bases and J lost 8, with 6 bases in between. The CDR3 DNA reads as TGTGCCAGCAGTTTTGAGACTACGCAGTATTTT. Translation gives CASSFETTQYF.

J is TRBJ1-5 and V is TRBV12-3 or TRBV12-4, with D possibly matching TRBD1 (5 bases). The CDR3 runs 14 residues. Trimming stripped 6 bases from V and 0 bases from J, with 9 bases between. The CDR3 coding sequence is TGTGCCAGCAGATTAAGGGGTAGCAATCAGCCCCAGCATTTT. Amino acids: CASRLRGSNQPQHF.

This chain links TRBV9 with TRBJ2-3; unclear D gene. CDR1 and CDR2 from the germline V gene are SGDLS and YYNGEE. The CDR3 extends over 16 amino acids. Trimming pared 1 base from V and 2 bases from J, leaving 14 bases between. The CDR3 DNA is TGTGCCAGCAGCGTATGGGCCCTCCGAACCACAGATACGCAGTATTTT. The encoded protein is CASSVWALRTTDTQYF. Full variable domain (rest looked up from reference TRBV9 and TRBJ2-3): DSGVTQTPKHLITATGQRVTLRCSPRSGDLSVYWYQQSLDQGLQFLIQYYNGEERAKGNILERFSAQQFPDLHSELNLSSLELGDSALYFCASSVWALRTTDTQYFGPGTRLTVL.